This T cell receptor beta chain is drawn from a study of response to subunit inactivated influenza vaccine listed by TCRdb under 2018. About the study as a whole: Deep quantitative profiling of the T cell receptor repertoire was used in the study to follow responses to a trivalent subunit inactivated influenza vaccine. Overall results and qualifications from the work: The authors proposed that each seasonal influenza vaccination may bring in only a limited number of new T cells.

The germline V gene yields SGHVS for CDR1 and FQNEAQ for CDR2. Inclusive of the bounding cysteine and phenylalanine, the CDR3 is 15 residues long. Only CDR3 DNA is held: 45 bases, read in frame from base 1. V is cut back by 3 bases and J by 8 bases, with 2 bases in the junction unmatched. Receptor amplification or capture employed RT-PCR. Sequencing was carried out with an Illumina HiSeq 2500. TCRdb reprocessed the public reads (quality trimming at Q25 with fastp, clone calling with MiXCR) and kept in-frame beta chains. Rows are unified per CDR3 protein, each entry keeping the most common DNA and genes. Counted in this sample were roughly 670,000 distinct CDR3 sequences; about 14% of them appeared once. The ten most abundant clones make up about 7.4% of the sample. This clonotype appeared a few times. Its antigen is currently not known. No much larger clone exists at a distance of one base, and base qualities are not known.

Recombination linked TRBV7-8 to TRBJ2-1; 15 of the junction bases match TRBD2. The sequence was collected from a man aged 45-65 years who received an inactivated influenza vaccine. Donor details come from another sample of the same person, matched by shared clones. The sample was PBMCs from blood, taken around 15 days before vaccination. In nucleotides, the sequence is TGTGCCAGCAGCTTCGGACTAGCGGGAGGGGATGAGCAGTTCTTC. Its translation reads: CASSFGLAGGDEQFF.